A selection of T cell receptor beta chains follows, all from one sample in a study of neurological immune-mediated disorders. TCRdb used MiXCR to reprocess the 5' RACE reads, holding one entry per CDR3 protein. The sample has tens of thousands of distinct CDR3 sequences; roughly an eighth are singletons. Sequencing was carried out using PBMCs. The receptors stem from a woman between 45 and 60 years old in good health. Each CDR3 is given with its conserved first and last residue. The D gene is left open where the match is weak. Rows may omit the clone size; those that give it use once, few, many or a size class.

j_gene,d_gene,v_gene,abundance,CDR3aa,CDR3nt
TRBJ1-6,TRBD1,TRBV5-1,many,CASSLLEQGAGSPLHF,TGCGCCAGCAGCTTGTTGGAACAGGGGGCAGGTTCACCCCTCCACTTT
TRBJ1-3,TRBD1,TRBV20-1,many,CSARSGTGGSGNTIYF,TGCAGTGCTAGATCCGGGACAGGGGGCTCTGGAAACACCATATATTTT
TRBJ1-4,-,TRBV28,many,CASSTGWRGKLFF,TGTGCCAGCAGTACCGGGTGGCGGGGAAAACTGTTTTTT
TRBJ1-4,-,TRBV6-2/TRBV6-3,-,CASSGGRDPFF,TGTGCCAGCAGTGGGGGCCGGGACCCGTTTTTT
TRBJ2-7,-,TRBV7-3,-,CASSSGPPYEKYF,TGTGCCAGCAGCTCCGGGCCTCCCTACGAGAAGTACTTC
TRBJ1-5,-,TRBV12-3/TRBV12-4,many,CASTPDGQPQHF,TGTGCCAGCACCCCCGATGGTCAGCCCCAGCATTTT
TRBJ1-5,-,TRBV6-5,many,CASSYSVSNQPQHF,TGTGCCAGCAGTTACTCCGTTAGCAATCAGCCCCAGCATTTT
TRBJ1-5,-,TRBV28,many,CASSLGSVFPHF,TGTGCCAGCAGCCTAGGGAGCGTTTTTCCGCATTTT
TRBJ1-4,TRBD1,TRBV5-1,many,CASTQSPGGNEKLFF,TGCGCCAGCACCCAATCCCCAGGGGGTAATGAAAAACTGTTTTTT
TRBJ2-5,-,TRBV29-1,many,CSVQDWRETQYF,TGCAGCGTTCAGGACTGGAGGGAGACCCAGTACTTC
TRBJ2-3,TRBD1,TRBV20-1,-,CSASGQGAKDTQYF,TGCAGTGCTAGCGGACAGGGGGCAAAAGATACGCAGTATTTT
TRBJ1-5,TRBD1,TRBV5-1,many,CASSVGQGINQPQHF,TGCGCCAGCAGCGTGGGACAGGGTATCAATCAGCCCCAGCATTTT
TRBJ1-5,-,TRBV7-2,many,CASSPNRDQPQHF,TGTGCCAGCAGCCCGAACAGAGACCAGCCCCAGCATTTT
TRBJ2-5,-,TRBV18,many,CASSQDRRETQYF,TGTGCCAGCTCACAGGACAGACGAGAGACCCAGTACTTC
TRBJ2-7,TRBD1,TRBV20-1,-,CSATNRDRVDEQYF,TGCAGTGCTACTAACCGGGACAGGGTGGACGAGCAGTACTTC
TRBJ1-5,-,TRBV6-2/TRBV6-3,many,CASSYAAVGNQPQHF,TGTGCCAGCAGTTACGCTGCTGTGGGCAATCAGCCCCAGCATTTT
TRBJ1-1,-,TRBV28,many,CASSLGTPIVMNTEAFF,TGTGCCAGCAGTTTAGGGACACCCATTGTAATGAACACTGAAGCTTTCTTT
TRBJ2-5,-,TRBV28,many,CASSPATGRRETQYF,TGTGCCAGCAGTCCTGCGACAGGGAGGAGGGAGACCCAGTACTTC
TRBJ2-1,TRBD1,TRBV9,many,CASSLTGDDYNEQFF,TGTGCCAGCAGCCTTACAGGGGACGATTACAATGAGCAGTTCTTC
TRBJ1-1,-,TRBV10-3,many,CAIGTVNTEAFF,TGTGCCATAGGGACTGTGAACACTGAAGCTTTCTTT
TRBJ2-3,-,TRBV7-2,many,CASSQVRGITDTQYF,TGTGCCAGCAGCCAAGTTCGAGGGATCACAGATACGCAGTATTTT
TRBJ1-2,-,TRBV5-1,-,CASSLEGVTDGNSF,TGCGCCAGCAGCTTGGAGGGCGTGACGGATGGCAACTCCTTC
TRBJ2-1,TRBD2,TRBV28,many,CASLSGANEQFF,TGTGCCAGCCTCAGCGGGGCTAATGAGCAGTTCTTC
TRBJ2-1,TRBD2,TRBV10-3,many,CAISESASGNLFF,TGTGCCATCAGTGAGTCGGCTAGCGGGAATCTGTTCTTC
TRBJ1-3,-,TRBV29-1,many,CSVESPGNTIYF,TGCAGCGTTGAAAGCCCTGGAAACACCATATATTTT
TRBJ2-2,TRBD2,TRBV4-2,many,CASSKSPLAGGPDGELFF,TGTGCCAGCAGCAAAAGTCCCCTAGCGGGGGGGCCTGACGGGGAGCTGTTTTTT
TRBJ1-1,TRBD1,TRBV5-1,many,CASSLAAQGKTEAFF,TGCGCCAGCAGCTTGGCCGCACAGGGGAAGACTGAAGCTTTCTTT
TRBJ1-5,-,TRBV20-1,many,CSASLMGPGGQPQHF,TGCAGTGCTAGTTTAATGGGGCCGGGGGGCCAGCCCCAGCATTTT
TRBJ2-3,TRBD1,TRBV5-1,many,CASSPGQGTDTQYF,TGCGCCAGCAGCCCGGGACAGGGCACAGATACGCAGTATTTT
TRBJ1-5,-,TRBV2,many,CASSERTVGQPQHF,TGTGCCAGCAGTGAGAGGACAGTAGGTCAGCCCCAGCATTTT
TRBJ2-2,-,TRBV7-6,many,CASSKPGQNTGELFF,TGTGCCAGCAGCAAACCGGGACAGAACACCGGGGAGCTGTTTTTT
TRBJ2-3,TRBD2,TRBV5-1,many,CASSLNPGREDTQYF,TGCGCCAGCAGCTTGAATCCCGGGCGGGAGGATACGCAGTATTTT
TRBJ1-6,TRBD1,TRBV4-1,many,CASRYNDREDINSPLHF,TGCGCCAGCAGGTACAACGACAGGGAAGACATCAATTCACCCCTCCACTTT
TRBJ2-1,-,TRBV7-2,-,CASSSEGGSSYNEQFF,TGTGCCAGCAGCTCAGAAGGGGGTAGCTCCTACAATGAGCAGTTCTTC
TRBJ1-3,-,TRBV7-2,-,CASSLFPPGAGGNTIYF,TGTGCCAGCAGCTTATTTCCCCCAGGGGCAGGAGGAAACACCATATATTTT